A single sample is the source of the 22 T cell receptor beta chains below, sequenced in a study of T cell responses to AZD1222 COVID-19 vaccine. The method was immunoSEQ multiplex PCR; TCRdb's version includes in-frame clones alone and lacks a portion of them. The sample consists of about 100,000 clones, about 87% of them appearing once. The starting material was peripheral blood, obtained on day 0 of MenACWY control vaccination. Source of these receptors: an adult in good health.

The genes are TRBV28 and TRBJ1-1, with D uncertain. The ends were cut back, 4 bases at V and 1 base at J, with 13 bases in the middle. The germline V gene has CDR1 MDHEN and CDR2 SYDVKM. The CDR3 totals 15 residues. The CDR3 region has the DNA TGTGCCAGCAGTTCACCGCTCCGGGGGAACACTGAAGCTTTCTTT. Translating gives CASSSPLRGNTEAFF.

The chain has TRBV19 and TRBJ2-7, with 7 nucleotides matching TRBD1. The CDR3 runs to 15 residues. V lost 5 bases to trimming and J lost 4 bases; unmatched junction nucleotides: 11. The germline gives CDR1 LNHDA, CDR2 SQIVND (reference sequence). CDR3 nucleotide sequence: TGTGCCAGTAGTGAGCAAAGGGGGCTCGGGTACGAGCAGTACTTC. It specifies CASSEQRGLGYEQYF. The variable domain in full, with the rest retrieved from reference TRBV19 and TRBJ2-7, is DGGITQSPKYLFRKEGQNVTLSCEQNLNHDAMYWYRQDPGQGLRLIYYSQIVNDFQKGDIAEGYSVSREKKESFPLTVTSAQKNPTAFYLCASSEQRGLGYEQYFGPGTRLTVT.

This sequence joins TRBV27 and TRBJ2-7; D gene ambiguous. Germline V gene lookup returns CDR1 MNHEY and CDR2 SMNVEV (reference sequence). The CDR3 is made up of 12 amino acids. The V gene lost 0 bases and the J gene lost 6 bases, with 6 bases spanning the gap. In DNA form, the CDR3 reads TGTGCCAGCAGTTTATCCTGGGGCGAGCAGTACTTC. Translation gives CASSLSWGEQYF.

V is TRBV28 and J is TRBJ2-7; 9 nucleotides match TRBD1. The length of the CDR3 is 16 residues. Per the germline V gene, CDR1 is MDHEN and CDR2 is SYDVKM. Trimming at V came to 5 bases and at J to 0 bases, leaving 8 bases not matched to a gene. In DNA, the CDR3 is TGTGCCAGCAGTACCCCGACAGGGGGTAGCTCCTACGAGCAGTACTTC. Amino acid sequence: CASSTPTGGSSYEQYF.

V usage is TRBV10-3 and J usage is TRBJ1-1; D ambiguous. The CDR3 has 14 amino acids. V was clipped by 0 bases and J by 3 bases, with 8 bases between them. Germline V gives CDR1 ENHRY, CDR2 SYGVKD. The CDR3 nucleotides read TGTGCCATCAGTGAGTCGAACGGGGACACTGAAGCTTTCTTT. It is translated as CAISESNGDTEAFF.

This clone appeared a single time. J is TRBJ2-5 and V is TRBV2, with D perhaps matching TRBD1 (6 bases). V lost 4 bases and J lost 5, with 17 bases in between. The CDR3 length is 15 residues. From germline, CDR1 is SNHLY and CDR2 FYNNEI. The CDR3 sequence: CASSVEGRGWETQYF. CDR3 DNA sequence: TGTGCCAGCAGTGTTGAGGGCAGGGGATGGGAGACCCAGTACTTC. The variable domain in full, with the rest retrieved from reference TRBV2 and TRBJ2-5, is EPEVTQTPSHQVTQMGQEVILRCVPISNHLYFYWYRQILGQKVEFLVSFYNNEISEKSEIFDDQFSVERPDGSNFTLKIRSTKLEDSAMYFCASSVEGRGWETQYFGPGTRLLVL.

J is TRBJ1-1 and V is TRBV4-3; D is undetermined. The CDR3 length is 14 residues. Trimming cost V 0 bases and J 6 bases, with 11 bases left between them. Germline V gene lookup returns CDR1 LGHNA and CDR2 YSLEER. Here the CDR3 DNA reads TGCGCCAGCAGCCAAGATTTTGGAGGCTCTGAAGCTTTCTTT. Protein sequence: CASSQDFGGSEAFF.

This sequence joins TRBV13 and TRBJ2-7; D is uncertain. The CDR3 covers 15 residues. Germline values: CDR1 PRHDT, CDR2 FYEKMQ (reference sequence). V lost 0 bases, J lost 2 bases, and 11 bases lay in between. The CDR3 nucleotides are TGTGCCAGCAGCTTAGGGCTAGACCTAACCTACGAGCAGTACTTC. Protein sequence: CASSLGLDLTYEQYF. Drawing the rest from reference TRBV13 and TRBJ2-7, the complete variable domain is AAGVIQSPRHLIKEKRETATLKCYPIPRHDTVYWYQQGPGQDPQFLISFYEKMQSDKGSIPDRFSAQQFSDYHSELNMSSLELGDSALYFCASSLGLDLTYEQYFGPGTRLTVT.

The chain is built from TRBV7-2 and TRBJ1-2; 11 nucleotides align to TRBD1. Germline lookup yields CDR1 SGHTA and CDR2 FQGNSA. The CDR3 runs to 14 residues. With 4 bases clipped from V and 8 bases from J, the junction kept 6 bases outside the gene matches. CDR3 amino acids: CASSSGQGAKGYTF. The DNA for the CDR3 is TGTGCCAGCAGCTCCGGACAGGGGGCAAAGGGCTACACCTTC.

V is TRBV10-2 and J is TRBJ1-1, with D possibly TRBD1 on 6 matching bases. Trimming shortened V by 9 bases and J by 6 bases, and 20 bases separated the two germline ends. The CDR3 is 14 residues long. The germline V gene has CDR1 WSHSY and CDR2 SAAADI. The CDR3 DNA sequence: TGCGCCAGTACACCCGGAGGGGGGCGTCCTGAAGCTTTCTTT. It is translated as CASTPGGGRPEAFF.

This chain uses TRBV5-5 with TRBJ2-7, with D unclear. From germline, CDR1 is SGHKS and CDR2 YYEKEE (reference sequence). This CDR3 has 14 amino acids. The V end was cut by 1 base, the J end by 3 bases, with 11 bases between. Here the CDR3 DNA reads TGTGCCAGCAGCTTGCTAAACACACACTACGAGCAGTACTTC. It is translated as CASSLLNTHYEQYF.

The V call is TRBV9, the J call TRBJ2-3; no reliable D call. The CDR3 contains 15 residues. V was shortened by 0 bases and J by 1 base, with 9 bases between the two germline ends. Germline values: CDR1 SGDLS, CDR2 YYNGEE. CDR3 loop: CASSVDPAGTDTQYF. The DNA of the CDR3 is TGTGCCAGCAGCGTAGATCCCGCAGGCACAGATACGCAGTATTTT.

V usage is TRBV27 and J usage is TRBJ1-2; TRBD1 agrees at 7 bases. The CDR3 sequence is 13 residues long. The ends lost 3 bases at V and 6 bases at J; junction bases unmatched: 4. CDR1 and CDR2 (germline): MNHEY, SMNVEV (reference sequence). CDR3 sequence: CASSLGRGDGYTF. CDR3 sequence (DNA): TGTGCCAGCAGTTTGGGCAGGGGGGATGGCTACACCTTC.

CDR3 residues: CASSSSGSPSSYNEQFF. In nucleotides, the CDR3 is TGTGCCAGCAGTTCCTCCGGGTCCCCCAGCTCCTACAATGAGCAGTTCTTC. The rearrangement uses TRBV27 and TRBJ2-1; D ambiguous. Trimming left V 4 bases short and J 0 bases short, with 16 bases between. Germline V gene lookup returns CDR1 MNHEY and CDR2 SMNVEV (reference sequence). The CDR3 contains 17 residues.

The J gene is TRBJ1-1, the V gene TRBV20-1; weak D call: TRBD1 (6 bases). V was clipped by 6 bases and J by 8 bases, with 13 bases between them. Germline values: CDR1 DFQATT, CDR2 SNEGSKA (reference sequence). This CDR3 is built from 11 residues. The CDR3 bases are TGCAGTGCGGATACAGGGTGGGAAGCTTTCTTT. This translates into CSADTGWEAFF.

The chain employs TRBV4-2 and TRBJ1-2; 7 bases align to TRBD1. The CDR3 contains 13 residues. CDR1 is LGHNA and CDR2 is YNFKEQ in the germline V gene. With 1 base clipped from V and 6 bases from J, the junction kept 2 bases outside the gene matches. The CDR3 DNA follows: TGTGCCAGCAGCCAAGGGACAGGCGATGGCTACACCTTC. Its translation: CASSQGTGDGYTF.

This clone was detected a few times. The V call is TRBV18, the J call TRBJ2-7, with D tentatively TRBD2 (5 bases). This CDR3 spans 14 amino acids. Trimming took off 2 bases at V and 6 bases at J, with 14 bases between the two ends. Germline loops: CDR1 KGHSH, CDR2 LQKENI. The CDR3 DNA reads TGTGCCAGCTCACCAGGGAAGGGAGTTAGCGAGCAGTACTTC. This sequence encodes CASSPGKGVSEQYF.

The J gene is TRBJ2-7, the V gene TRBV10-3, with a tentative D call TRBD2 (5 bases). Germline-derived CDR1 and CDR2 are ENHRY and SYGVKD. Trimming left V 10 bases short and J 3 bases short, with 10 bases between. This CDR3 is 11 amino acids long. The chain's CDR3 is CASKRDYEQYF. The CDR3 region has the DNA TGTGCCAGCAAGAGGGACTACGAGCAGTACTTC.

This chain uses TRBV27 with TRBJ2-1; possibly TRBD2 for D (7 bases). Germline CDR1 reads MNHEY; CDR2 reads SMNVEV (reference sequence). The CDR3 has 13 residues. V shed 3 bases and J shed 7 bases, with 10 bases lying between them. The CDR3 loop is CASSFGGPNEQFF. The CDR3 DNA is TGTGCCAGCAGTTTCGGGGGGCCTAATGAGCAGTTCTTC.

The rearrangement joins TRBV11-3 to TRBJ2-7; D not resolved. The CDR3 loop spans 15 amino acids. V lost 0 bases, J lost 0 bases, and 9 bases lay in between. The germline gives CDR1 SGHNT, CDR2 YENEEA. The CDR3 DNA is TGTGCCAGCAGCTTAGAATCCGGCGACTCCTACGAGCAGTACTTC. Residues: CASSLESGDSYEQYF.

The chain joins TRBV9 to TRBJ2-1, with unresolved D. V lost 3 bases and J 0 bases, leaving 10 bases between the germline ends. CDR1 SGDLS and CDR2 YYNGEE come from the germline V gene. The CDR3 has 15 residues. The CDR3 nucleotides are TGTGCCAGCAGCGGAAGACCTGGCTCCTACAATGAGCAGTTCTTC. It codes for CASSGRPGSYNEQFF.

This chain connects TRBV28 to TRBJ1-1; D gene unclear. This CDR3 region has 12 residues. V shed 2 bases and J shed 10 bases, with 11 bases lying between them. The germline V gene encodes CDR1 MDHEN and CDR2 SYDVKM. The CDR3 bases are TGTGCCAGCAGTTTAACTAACATGGGAGCTTTCTTT. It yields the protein CASSLTNMGAFF. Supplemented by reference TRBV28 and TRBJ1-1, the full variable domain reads DVKVTQSSRYLVKRTGEKVFLECVQDMDHENMFWYRQDPGLGLRLIYFSYDVKMKEKGDIPEGYSVSREKKERFSLILESASTNQTSMYLCASSLTNMGAFFGQGTRLTVV.